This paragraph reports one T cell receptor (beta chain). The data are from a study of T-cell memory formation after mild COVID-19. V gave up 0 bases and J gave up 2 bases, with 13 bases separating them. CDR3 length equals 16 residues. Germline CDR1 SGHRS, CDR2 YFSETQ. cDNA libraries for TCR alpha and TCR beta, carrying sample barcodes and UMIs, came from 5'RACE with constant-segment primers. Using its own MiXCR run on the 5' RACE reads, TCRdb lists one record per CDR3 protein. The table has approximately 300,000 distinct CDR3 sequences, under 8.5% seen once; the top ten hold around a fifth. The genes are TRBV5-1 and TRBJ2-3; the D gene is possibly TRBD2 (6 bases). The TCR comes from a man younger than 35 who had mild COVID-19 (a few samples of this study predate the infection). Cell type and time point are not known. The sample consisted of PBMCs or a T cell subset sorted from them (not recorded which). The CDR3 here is CASSLVGSRATDTQYF. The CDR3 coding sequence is TGCGCCAGCAGCTTGGTCGGGAGCAGGGCCACAGATACGCAGTATTTT.